Listed here are 25 T cell receptor beta chains from one sample, sequenced in a study of blood T cells in healthy people across ages. A second PCR of 7 to 11 cycles used a sample-barcoded 5' primer and a J-beta primer mix. One entry per CDR3 protein, called by TCRdb with MiXCR from the 5' RACE reads. The data contain fewer than 800,000 distinct CDR3 sequences, approximately 25% of them singletons. The sample was also reused in another study, on T cells of mothers and their children.

Sample: blood. The receptors were gathered from a boy aged 5-17 years in good health.

With respect to this clonotype: The conserved final phenylalanine or tryptophan is absent from the CDR3, which likely points to a read error. The genes are TRBV2 and TRBJ2-1; D remains ambiguous. The DNA end is more similar to TRBJ2-7, so the J call may be wrong. The CDR3 sequence is 15 residues long. Germline-derived CDR1 and CDR2 are SNHLY and FYNNEI. CDR3: CASSEVGGPRNEQYL. In DNA form, the CDR3 reads TGTGCCAGCAGTGAAGTGGGTGGGCCTAGGAACGAGCAGTACCTC.

At least ten counts were recorded for this clonotype. The V call is TRBV29-1, the J call TRBJ2-5; no firm D call. The J call may not be correct, given that the DNA end is closer to TRBJ2-1. Looked up from germline, CDR1 is SQVTM and CDR2 is ANQGSEA. This CDR3 contains 11 residues. The CDR3 coding sequence is TGCAGCGTTGAAGGTGGTCTTGAGCAGTTCTTC. It encodes CSVEGGLEQFF.

The chain couples TRBV7-2 to TRBJ2-1; the match to TRBD2 covers 10 bases. Germline lookup yields CDR1 SGHTA and CDR2 FQGNSA. V shed 2 bases, J shed 4 bases, and the junction held 8 bases outside the gene matches. This CDR3 is built from 17 residues. The CDR3 sequence is CASSLHLAGGNYNEQFF. CDR3 in DNA: TGTGCCAGCAGCTTACATTTAGCGGGGGGCAATTACAATGAGCAGTTCTTC.

CDR3 nucleotides: TGTGCCACCAGCAGAGTCGGCGGGGGGTATACCTACGAGCAGTACTTC. This gives the protein CATSRVGGGYTYEQYF. This chain joins TRBV15 and TRBJ2-5, with 8 bases that match TRBD2. The assigned J gene may be wrong: the sequence end matches TRBJ2-7 better. CDR1 LNHNV and CDR2 YYDKDF come from the germline V gene (reference sequence). CDR3 size: 16 residues.

V and J are TRBV20-1 and TRBJ1-2; D not certain. V shed 3 bases and J shed 8 bases, with 19 bases lying between them. Germline V gene lookup returns CDR1 DFQATT and CDR2 SNEGSKA (reference sequence). The CDR3 has 14 residues. The CDR3 reads CSARTIGGPTGYTF. In nucleotides, the CDR3 is TGCAGTGCTAGGACGATTGGAGGGCCAACCGGCTACACCTTC.

This clonotype was seen only a few times. The chain employs TRBV13 and TRBJ1-4; tentative D call: TRBD1 (6 bases). The V end was cut by 6 bases, the J end by 8 bases, with 16 bases between. This CDR3 comprises 14 residues. Per the germline V gene, CDR1 is PRHDT and CDR2 is FYEKMQ (reference sequence). The CDR3 DNA reads TGTGCCAGCAGTTCCGCAGGGGAAAGCGAAAAACTGTTTTTT. Translation gives CASSSAGESEKLFF.

The V gene is TRBV4-3, the J gene TRBJ2-2; tentatively, D is TRBD1 or TRBD2 (6 bases each). This CDR3 region has 17 residues. The ends were cut back, 0 bases at V and 0 bases at J, with 11 bases in the middle. Germline-derived CDR1 and CDR2 are LGHNA and YSLEER. The CDR3 reads CASSQDSGGANTGELFF. Here the CDR3 DNA reads TGCGCCAGCAGCCAAGATTCCGGGGGCGCGAACACCGGGGAGCTGTTTTTT.

This clonotype came up a few times. This chain connects TRBV12-3 or TRBV12-4 to TRBJ2-1; no definite D call. This CDR3 is built from 18 residues. V was shortened by 4 bases and J by 3 bases, with 22 bases between the two germline ends. The CDR3 protein is CASSSRRWENRVYNEQFF. The CDR3 DNA is TGTGCCAGCAGTTCCCGGCGGTGGGAAAATAGAGTCTACAATGAGCAGTTCTTC.

V is TRBV20-1 and J is TRBJ2-6; D is unclear. The CDR3 contains 16 residues. Germline CDR1 DFQATT, CDR2 SNEGSKA (reference sequence). V lost 1 base and J 4 bases, leaving 14 bases between the germline ends. The CDR3 sequence: CSARGVRSTGANVLTF. The CDR3 DNA reads as TGCAGTGCTAGAGGGGTACGGTCGACCGGGGCCAACGTCCTGACTTTC.

This chain uses TRBV29-1 with TRBJ1-1; the D is unclear. The ends were cut back, 3 bases at V and 5 bases at J, with 13 bases in the middle. CDR3 length equals 13 residues. Germline V gene data show CDR1 as SQVTM and CDR2 as ANQGSEA. CDR3 residues: CSVEWGGETEAFF. CDR3 sequence (DNA): TGCAGCGTTGAGTGGGGAGGAGAAACTGAAGCTTTCTTT.

The J gene is TRBJ1-2, the V gene TRBV5-6; possibly TRBD1 for D (6 bases). The V gene lost 0 bases and the J gene lost 8 bases, with 14 bases spanning the gap. The CDR3 contains 14 residues. CDR1 is SGHDT and CDR2 is YYEEEE in the germline V gene. CDR3 sequence: CASSLGDRTAGYTF. The CDR3 DNA reads as TGTGCCAGCAGCTTGGGGGACCGGACAGCCGGCTACACCTTC. The full variable domain, rest sourced from reference TRBV5-6 and TRBJ1-2, is DAGVTQSPTHLIKTRGQQVTLRCSPKSGHDTVSWYQQALGQGPQFIFQYYEEEERQRGNFPDRFSGHQFPNYSSELNVNALLLGDSALYLCASSLGDRTAGYTFGSGTRLTVV.

The gene calls are TRBV6-6 and TRBJ1-2; TRBD1 aligns across 10 bases. J was trimmed by 6 bases and V by 4 bases; bases with no gene match: 5. Per the germline V gene, CDR1 is MNHNY and CDR2 is SVGAGI (reference sequence). The CDR3 extends over 14 amino acids. The DNA of the CDR3 is TGTGCCAGCAGTTCCGGGACAGGGGCGGATGGCTACACCTTC. Residues: CASSSGTGADGYTF.

This clonotype has a handful of counts. This chain joins TRBV4-1 and TRBJ1-3; no firm D call. CDR1 and CDR2 (germline): MGHRA, YSYEKL. The CDR3 is 15 residues long. Deletions cut 0 bases from V and 4 bases from J, with 10 bases between. The chain's CDR3 is CASSQEIPGGNTIYF. For the CDR3, the DNA is TGCGCCAGCAGCCAAGAAATCCCCGGCGGAAACACCATATATTTT.

This clonotype was observed a few times. V gene TRBV5-6 combines with J gene TRBJ2-3; no clear D. CDR3 length: 13 amino acids. Trimming cost V 0 bases and J 5 bases, with 7 bases left between them. Germline values: CDR1 SGHDT, CDR2 YYEEEE. The CDR3 sequence: CASSLVPGDTQYF. The CDR3 region has the DNA TGTGCCAGCAGCTTGGTACCTGGAGATACGCAGTATTTT.

This clonotype came up a few times. The genes are TRBV7-9 and TRBJ2-3; D assignment may be TRBD1 or TRBD2 (5 bases each). The ends were cut back, 5 bases at V and 0 bases at J, with 18 bases in the middle. The germline gives CDR1 SEHNR, CDR2 FQNEAQ (reference sequence). The CDR3 totals 17 residues. CDR3 loop: CASSRETGTLSTDTQYF. Here the CDR3 DNA reads TGTGCCAGCAGCCGAGAGACCGGGACCCTTAGCACAGATACGCAGTATTTT.

This clonotype was observed at least ten times. The chain joins TRBV6-2 or TRBV6-3 to TRBJ2-5; D is ambiguous. The CDR3 loop spans 15 amino acids. Germline assignment: CDR1 MNHEY and CDR2 SVGEGT. Deletions cut 2 bases from V and 5 bases from J, with 15 bases between. The CDR3 coding sequence is TGTGCCAGCAGTTACCCCGAAAGAGGAACGGAGACCCAGTACTTC. It is translated as CASSYPERGTETQYF.

This clonotype appeared many times. The J gene is TRBJ2-5, the V gene TRBV10-3; TRBD2 matches at 14 bases. The germline CDR1 and CDR2 sequences are ENHRY and SYGVKD. V lost 6 bases to trimming and J lost 1 base; unmatched junction nucleotides: 4. CDR3 length: 16 amino acids. The CDR3 region has the DNA TGTGCCATCAGCCCAGGGACTAGCGGGGGCCAAGAGACCCAGTACTTC. This gives the protein CAISPGTSGGQETQYF.

This chain uses TRBV4-1 with TRBJ2-1; D is undetermined. V was pared by 1 base and J by 9 bases, with 10 bases between. This CDR3 contains 13 residues. Germline CDR1 is MGHRA and CDR2 is YSYEKL. This chain's CDR3 is CASSQGFAAEQFF. The DNA for the CDR3 is TGCGCCAGCAGCCAAGGTTTTGCGGCTGAGCAGTTCTTC.

The V and J genes are TRBV4-3 and TRBJ1-4, with D hard to call. The CDR3 length is 14 residues. The V end lost 1 base, the J end lost 3 bases, and 6 bases lay between the germline ends. Germline CDR1 reads LGHNA; CDR2 reads YSLEER. The CDR3 here is CASSQGIANEKLFF. The CDR3 region has the DNA TGCGCCAGCAGCCAAGGGATAGCTAATGAAAAACTGTTTTTT.

This clonotype was counted only a few times. V usage is TRBV4-1 and J usage is TRBJ2-5; D ambiguous. Germline CDR1 and CDR2: MGHRA and YSYEKL. The V end lost 3 bases, the J end lost 4 bases, and 12 bases lay between the germline ends. This CDR3 is built from 14 residues. The CDR3 reads CASSQSLVGETQYF. The CDR3 coding sequence is TGCGCCAGCAGCCAGTCCCTAGTCGGAGAGACCCAGTACTTC.

This clonotype was seen only a few times. A read error may be the cause here, since a much bigger clone is one base away. V is TRBV6-2 or TRBV6-3 and J is TRBJ2-7, with D unresolved. CDR3 length: 12 residues. Germline V gene sequence: CDR1 MNHEY, CDR2 SVGEGT. The V end lost 3 bases, the J end lost 3 bases, and 6 bases lay between the germline ends. CDR3 sequence reads: CASSYSYYEQYF. In DNA form, the CDR3 reads TGTGCCAGCAGTTATTCCTACTACGAGCAGTACTTC.

The V call is TRBV29-1, the J call TRBJ2-3; 7 bases map to TRBD1. V lost 5 bases and J lost 3; bases outside the gene matches: 5. The CDR3 loop spans 13 amino acids. CDR1 is SQVTM and CDR2 is ANQGSEA in the germline V gene. The CDR3 nucleotides are TGCAGCGTTCCAGGACAGGTGACAGATACGCAGTATTTT. It specifies CSVPGQVTDTQYF.

The V gene is TRBV29-1, the J gene TRBJ2-7, with 7 bases identical to TRBD1. The ends lost 4 bases at V and 2 bases at J; junction bases unmatched: 5. Germline CDR1 SQVTM, CDR2 ANQGSEA. This CDR3 has 13 amino acids. CDR3 sequence (DNA): TGCAGCGTTGCTTATGACAGGGCCTACGAGCAGTACTTC. It is translated as CSVAYDRAYEQYF.

This clonotype occurred a few times. The CDR3 nucleotides are TGCAGTGCTAGAGCCTTGGGACTAGCGGGACTGGGCCAAGAGACCCAGTACTTC. Translated: CSARALGLAGLGQETQYF. The chain couples TRBV20-1 to TRBJ2-5, with 13 bases identical to TRBD2. This CDR3 is built from 18 residues. The ends lost 1 base at V and 1 base at J; junction bases unmatched: 9. Germline lookup yields CDR1 DFQATT and CDR2 SNEGSKA (reference sequence).

The DNA of the CDR3 is TGTGCCAGCAGCCAAGCAGGGGTCCCCTCCTACGAGCAGTACTTC. As protein: CASSQAGVPSYEQYF. The chain uses TRBV3-1 and TRBJ2-7; D might be TRBD1 (6 bases). Germline V gives CDR1 LGHDT, CDR2 YNNKEL (reference sequence). This CDR3 spans 15 amino acids. V lost 1 base and J 0 bases, leaving 10 bases between the germline ends.